This T cell receptor (beta chain) was recovered during a study of blood T cell repertoires in COVID-19. Looking at the study overall: Acute-phase and convalescent COVID-19 samples originated in the United States, Italy and Spain. PBMCs, B-cell-depleted T cells, or T cells were the source of the cDNA or gDNA that made up the material.

Trimming at V came to 3 bases and at J to 9 bases, leaving 16 bases not matched to a gene. The CDR3 runs to 16 residues. Germline-derived CDR1 and CDR2 are LGHDT and YNNKEL (reference sequence). This clone occurred once. As originally analysed: Scientists estimated how many nucleated cells there were by amplifying reference gene primers. Some clones are missing from TCRdb's copy, which holds only in-frame ones; the method was immunoSEQ multiplex PCR. The V and J calls and clone size are taken from that table; D and trimming were inferred from the DNA. The sample shows roughly 100,000 clones, 80% to 90% of them seen only once.

The TCR originated in an elderly woman with acute or convalescent COVID-19. The sample consisted of peripheral blood. The rearrangement uses TRBV3-1 (or the pseudogene TRBV3-2) and TRBJ2-5; 7 bases agree with TRBD1. CDR3 sequence: CASSHLSTGATSAQYF. As DNA, the CDR3 is TGTGCCAGCAGCCACCTCAGTACAGGGGCCACGAGTGCCCAGTACTTC.